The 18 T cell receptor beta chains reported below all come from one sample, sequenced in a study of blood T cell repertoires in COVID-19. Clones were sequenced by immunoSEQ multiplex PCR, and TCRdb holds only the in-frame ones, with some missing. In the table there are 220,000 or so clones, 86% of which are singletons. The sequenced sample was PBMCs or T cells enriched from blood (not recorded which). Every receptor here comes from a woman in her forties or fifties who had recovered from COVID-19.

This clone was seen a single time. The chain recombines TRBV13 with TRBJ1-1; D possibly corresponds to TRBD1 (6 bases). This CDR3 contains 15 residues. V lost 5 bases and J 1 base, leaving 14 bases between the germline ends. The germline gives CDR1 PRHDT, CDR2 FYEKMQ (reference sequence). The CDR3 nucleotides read TGTGCCAGCAGCCCCGGACAGATGCCGAACACTGAAGCTTTCTTT. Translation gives CASSPGQMPNTEAFF.

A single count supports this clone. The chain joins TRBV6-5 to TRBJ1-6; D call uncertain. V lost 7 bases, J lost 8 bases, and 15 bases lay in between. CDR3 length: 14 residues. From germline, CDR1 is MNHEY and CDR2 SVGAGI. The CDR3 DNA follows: TGTGCCAGCAATCTCAACTCCCCGGATTCACCCCTCCACTTT. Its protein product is CASNLNSPDSPLHF.

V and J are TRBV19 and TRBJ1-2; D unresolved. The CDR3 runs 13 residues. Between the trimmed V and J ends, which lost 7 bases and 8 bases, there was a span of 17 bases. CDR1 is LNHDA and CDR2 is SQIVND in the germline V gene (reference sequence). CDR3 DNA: TGTGCCAGTAATCCGGAGAGAGGAGGGGGCTACACCTTC. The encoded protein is CASNPERGGGYTF.

In nucleotides, the CDR3 is TGTGCCAGCAGCCAAGATCCAGGGTTCTCCTACGAGCAGTACTTC. This translates into CASSQDPGFSYEQYF. The rearrangement uses TRBV14 and TRBJ2-7; TRBD1 is a possible D gene (5 bases). V lost 0 bases and J lost 0, with 9 bases in between. Germline-derived CDR1 and CDR2 are SGHDN and FVKESK. This CDR3 region has 15 residues.

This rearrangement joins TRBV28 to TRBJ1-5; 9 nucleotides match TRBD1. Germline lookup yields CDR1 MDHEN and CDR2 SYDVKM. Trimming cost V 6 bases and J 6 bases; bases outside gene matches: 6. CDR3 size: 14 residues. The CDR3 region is CASRRTGDRQPQHF. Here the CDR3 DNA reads TGTGCCAGCAGACGGACAGGGGATCGTCAGCCCCAGCATTTT.

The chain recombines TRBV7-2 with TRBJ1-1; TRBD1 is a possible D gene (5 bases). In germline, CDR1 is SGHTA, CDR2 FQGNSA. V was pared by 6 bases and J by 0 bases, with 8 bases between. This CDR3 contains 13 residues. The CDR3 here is CASRAGLNTEAFF. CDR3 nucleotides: TGTGCCAGCAGGGCAGGGTTGAACACTGAAGCTTTCTTT.

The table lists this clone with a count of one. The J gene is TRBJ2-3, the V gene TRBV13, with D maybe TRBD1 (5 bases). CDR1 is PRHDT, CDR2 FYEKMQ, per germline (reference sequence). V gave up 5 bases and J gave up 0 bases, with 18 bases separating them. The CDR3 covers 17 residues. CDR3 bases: TGTGCCAGCAGCCAAGGGTACAGGTTGGTTAGCACAGATACGCAGTATTTT. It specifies CASSQGYRLVSTDTQYF.

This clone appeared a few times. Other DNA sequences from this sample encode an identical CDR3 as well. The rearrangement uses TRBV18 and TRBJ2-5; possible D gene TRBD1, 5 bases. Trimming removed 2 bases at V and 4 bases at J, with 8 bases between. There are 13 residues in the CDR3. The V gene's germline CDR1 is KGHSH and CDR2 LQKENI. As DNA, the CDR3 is TGTGCCAGCTCACCAAGGCAGGGAGAGACCCAGTACTTC. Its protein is CASSPRQGETQYF.

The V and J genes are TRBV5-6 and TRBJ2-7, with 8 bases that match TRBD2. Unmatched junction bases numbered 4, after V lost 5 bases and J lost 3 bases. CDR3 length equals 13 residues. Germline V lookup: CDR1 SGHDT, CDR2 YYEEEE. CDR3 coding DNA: TGTGCCAGCAGAACTAGCGGCAGCTACGAGCAGTACTTC. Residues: CASRTSGSYEQYF. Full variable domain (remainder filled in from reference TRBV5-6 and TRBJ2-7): DAGVTQSPTHLIKTRGQQVTLRCSPKSGHDTVSWYQQALGQGPQFIFQYYEEEERQRGNFPDRFSGHQFPNYSSELNVNALLLGDSALYLCASRTSGSYEQYFGPGTRLTVT.

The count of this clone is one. This chain's CDR3 is CASSTSIQTSGADTQYF. In DNA, the CDR3 is TGTGCCAGCAGTACCAGCATACAGACTAGTGGAGCAGATACGCAGTATTTT. V is TRBV28 and J is TRBJ2-3; tentatively, D is TRBD2 (6 bases). Germline values: CDR1 MDHEN, CDR2 SYDVKM. The CDR3 spans 17 residues. Trimming cost V 5 bases and J 4 bases, with 22 bases left between them.

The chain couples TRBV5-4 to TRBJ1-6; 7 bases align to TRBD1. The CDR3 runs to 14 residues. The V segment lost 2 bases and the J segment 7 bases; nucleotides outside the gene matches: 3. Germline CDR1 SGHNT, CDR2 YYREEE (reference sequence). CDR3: CASSFEGANSPLHF. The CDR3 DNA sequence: TGTGCCAGCAGCTTTGAGGGGGCAAATTCACCCCTCCACTTT. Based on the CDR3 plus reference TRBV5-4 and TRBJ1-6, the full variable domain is ETGVTQSPTHLIKTRGQQVTLRCSSQSGHNTVSWYQQALGQGPQFIFQYYREEENGRGNFPPRFSGLQFPNYSSELNVNALELDDSALYLCASSFEGANSPLHFGNGTRLTVT.

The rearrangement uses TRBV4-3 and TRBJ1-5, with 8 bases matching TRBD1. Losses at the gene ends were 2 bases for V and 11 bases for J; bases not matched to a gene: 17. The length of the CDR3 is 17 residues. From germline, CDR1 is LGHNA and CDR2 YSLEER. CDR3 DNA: TGCGCCAGCAGCCAAAAACTGACAGGGGTCGCGGGTGGGGCCCAGCATTTT. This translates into CASSQKLTGVAGGAQHF.

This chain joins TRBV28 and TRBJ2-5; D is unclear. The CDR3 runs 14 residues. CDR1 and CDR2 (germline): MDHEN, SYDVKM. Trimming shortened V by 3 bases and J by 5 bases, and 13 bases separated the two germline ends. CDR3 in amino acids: CASSFFSGLETQYF. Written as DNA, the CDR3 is TGTGCCAGCAGTTTTTTTTCGGGTTTGGAGACCCAGTACTTC. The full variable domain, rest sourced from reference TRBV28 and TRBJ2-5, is DVKVTQSSRYLVKRTGEKVFLECVQDMDHENMFWYRQDPGLGLRLIYFSYDVKMKEKGDIPEGYSVSREKKERFSLILESASTNQTSMYLCASSFFSGLETQYFGPGTRLLVL.

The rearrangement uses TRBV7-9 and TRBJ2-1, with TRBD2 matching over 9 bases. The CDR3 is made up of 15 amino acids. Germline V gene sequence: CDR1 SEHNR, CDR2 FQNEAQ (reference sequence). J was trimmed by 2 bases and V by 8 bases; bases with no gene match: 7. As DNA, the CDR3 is TGTGCCAGCGAGGGGGAGCGGGAGGCCTACAATGAGCAGTTCTTC. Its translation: CASEGEREAYNEQFF. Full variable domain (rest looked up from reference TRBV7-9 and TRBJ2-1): DTGVSQNPRHKITKRGQNVTFRCDPISEHNRLYWYRQTLGQGPEFLTYFQNEAQLEKSRLLSDRFSAERPKGSFSTLEIQRTEQGDSAMYLCASEGEREAYNEQFFGPGTRLTVL.

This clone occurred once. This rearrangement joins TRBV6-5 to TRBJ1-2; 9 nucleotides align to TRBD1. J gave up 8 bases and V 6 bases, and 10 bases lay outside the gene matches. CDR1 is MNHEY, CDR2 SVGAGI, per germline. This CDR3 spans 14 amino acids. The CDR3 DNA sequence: TGTGCCAGCAGCACCGGGACAGGGACGAGAGGCTACACCTTC. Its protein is CASSTGTGTRGYTF.

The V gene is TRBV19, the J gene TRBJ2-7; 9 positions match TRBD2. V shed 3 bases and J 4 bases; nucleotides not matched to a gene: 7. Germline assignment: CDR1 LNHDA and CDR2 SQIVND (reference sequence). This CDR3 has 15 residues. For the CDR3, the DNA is TGTGCCAGTAGTATGTCGGCTAGCGGGATATACGAGCAGTACTTC. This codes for CASSMSASGIYEQYF.

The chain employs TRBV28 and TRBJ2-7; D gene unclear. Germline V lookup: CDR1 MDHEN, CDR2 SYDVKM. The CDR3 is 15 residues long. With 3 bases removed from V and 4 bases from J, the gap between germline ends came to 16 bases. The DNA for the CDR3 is TGTGCCAGCAGTTTGCCCGGCCTTAGCTCTTACGAGCAGTACTTC. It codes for CASSLPGLSSYEQYF. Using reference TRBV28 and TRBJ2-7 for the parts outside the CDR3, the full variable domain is DVKVTQSSRYLVKRTGEKVFLECVQDMDHENMFWYRQDPGLGLRLIYFSYDVKMKEKGDIPEGYSVSREKKERFSLILESASTNQTSMYLCASSLPGLSSYEQYFGPGTRLTVT.

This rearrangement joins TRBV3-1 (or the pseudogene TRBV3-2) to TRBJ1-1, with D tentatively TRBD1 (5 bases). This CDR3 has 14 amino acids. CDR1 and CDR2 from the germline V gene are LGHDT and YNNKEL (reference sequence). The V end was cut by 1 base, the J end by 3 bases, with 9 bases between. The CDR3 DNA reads TGTGCCAGCAGCCAAGGGCCGGGGGACACTGAAGCTTTCTTT. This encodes CASSQGPGDTEAFF.